Reported below is one T cell receptor beta chain. The assay was immunoSEQ multiplex PCR, and TCRdb's table has in-frame clones only and misses some. This table has some 310,000 clones, roughly nine tenths appearing once. These data are taken from a study of blood T cell repertoires in COVID-19. Germline loops: CDR1 MDHEN, CDR2 SYDVKM. Trimming left V 6 bases short and J 2 bases short, with 14 bases between. This CDR3 spans 15 amino acids. The receptor was isolated from a woman between 25 and 40 years old with COVID-19, enrolled during active disease. The rearrangement links TRBV28 to TRBJ1-5, with a weak D call TRBD1 (6 bases). Sequenced input: peripheral blood. The CDR3 protein is CASSPGQRGNQPQHF. CDR3 coding DNA: TGTGCCAGCAGCCCCGGACAGAGGGGCAATCAGCCCCAGCATTTT. Based on the CDR3 plus reference TRBV28 and TRBJ1-5, the full variable domain is DVKVTQSSRYLVKRTGEKVFLECVQDMDHENMFWYRQDPGLGLRLIYFSYDVKMKEKGDIPEGYSVSREKKERFSLILESASTNQTSMYLCASSPGQRGNQPQHFGDGTRLSIL.